This T cell receptor beta chain was recorded in a study of early T cells in non-severe SARS-CoV-2 infection (dated by TCRdb to the early 2020s). At the level of the whole study: TCR sequencing used bulk RNA from unsorted whole blood, so alpha and beta chains could not be paired. The study at large found these results: VDJdb matching was skewed toward anti-spike CD8 responses and likely underestimated virus-specific expansions by missing private and CD4 specificities.

Libraries were constructed by 5' RACE. Sequencing instrument: NextSeq 500. The TCR library protocol attached unique molecular identifiers to individual cDNA molecules to correct for sequencing error and PCR bias. Both TCR alpha and beta chains were sequenced, and tight co-correlation was observed between alpha and beta sequence abundances in each sample. The published analysis was carried out like this. V gene, J gene and CDR3 annotation of TCR sequences was performed with Decombinator V4. Expanded TCRs were defined as changing significantly between any two time points under a Poisson model with p below 0.0001. TCR abundances were normalised to the total number of TCRs sequenced per sample and expressed as counts per million. MAIT TCRs were defined by TRAV1-2 paired with TRAJ12, TRAJ20 or TRAJ33, and iNKT TCRs by TRAV10 paired with TRAJ18. VDJdb, accessed 1 November 2021, was searched for CMV, EBV and SARS-CoV-2 annotated TCRs, with TCRs annotated for multiple antigens excluded. TCRdb ran its own pipeline on the public reads, namely fastp trimming at Q25 and MiXCR clone calling, and kept in-frame beta chains. For every CDR3 protein sequence, its rows merge into one entry that carries the most common genes and DNA. The V and J calls, along with clone size, are taken from TCRdb and not from the paper's own processing. The sample table holds roughly 49,000 distinct CDR3 sequences, of which 3.5% to 4.5% were seen once. Around 6% of the sample belongs to the ten largest clones.

As encoded in the germline V gene, CDR1 is MNHEY while CDR2 is SVGAGI. The CDR3 covers 14 residues, taking in both the cysteine and the phenylalanine. Only CDR3 DNA remains: 42 bases, in frame from the first base. V lost 6 bases and J lost 4 bases, and the count of bases not matched to a germline gene is 9. This was a case-control study nested in a cohort of healthcare workers in London, UK, who had nasopharyngeal swab PCR tests and blood samples taken every week. Healthcare workers were recruited during the week of the UK lockdown, between 23 and 31 March 2020, and followed weekly for up to about 15 weeks. This clonotype has a count of ten or more. Its cognate antigen has yet to be identified. No much larger clonotype is one base removed from it; base qualities were not supplied.

This clonotype originated in an adult who was a healthcare worker with PCR-confirmed SARS-CoV-2 infection or an uninfected control (not recorded which). The sample was whole blood. The sequence is built from TRBV6-5 and TRBJ2-7; 7 junctional bases match TRBD1. The nucleotides read TGTGCCAGCAGCCTTGACAGGGACCTTTACGAGCAGTACTTC. It codes for CASSLDRDLYEQYF.